The TCR beta chain under discussion was sequenced for a study of blood T cells in healthy people across ages. Alongside a J-beta primer mix, a sample-barcoded 5' primer served in a second PCR lasting roughly 7 to 11 cycles. TCRdb analysed the 5' RACE reads with MiXCR anew, one entry per CDR3 protein. The data contain about 830,000 distinct CDR3 sequences, approximately 59% of them seen just once; the ten biggest clones take up 28%. Aged about 6 to 95, donors were systemically healthy Caucasians from Russia. CDR3 length: 16 residues. After removal of 3 bases from V and 2 bases from J, the junction contained 4 bases not matched to a gene. Looked up from germline, CDR1 is LGHNA and CDR2 is YSLEER.

This TCR came from a young man in good health. J is TRBJ2-3 and V is TRBV4-3; 11 nucleotides align to TRBD2. What was sequenced was blood. CDR3 in amino acids: CASSHGTSGYTDTQYF. The DNA of the CDR3 is TGCGCCAGCAGCCACGGGACTAGCGGTTACACAGATACGCAGTATTTT.